The 18 T cell receptor beta chains given below trace back to one sample, sequenced in a study of T cell changes during pregnancy in multiple sclerosis. Produced via immunoSEQ multiplex PCR; TCRdb's table is partial and in-frame only. The sample contains fewer than 95,000 clones, 90% to 95% of which appear only once. The specimen was peripheral blood, collected in the third trimester of pregnancy. Every receptor here comes from a female donor with multiple sclerosis, enrolled in a pregnancy study.

V and J are TRBV4-2 and TRBJ2-6; TRBD2 agrees at 7 bases. Germline CDR1 reads LGHNA; CDR2 reads YNFKEQ. J gave up 1 base and V 4 bases, and 19 bases lay outside the gene matches. The CDR3 contains 21 residues. As DNA, the CDR3 is TGTGCCAGCAGCCCTAGGAGGGCGCCGAGGGACTACGAATCTGGGGCCAACGTCCTGACTTTC. Its protein is CASSPRRAPRDYESGANVLTF.

The chain couples TRBV5-4 to TRBJ2-7; TRBD1 might be the D (5 bases). Trimming took off 3 bases at V and 7 bases at J, with 11 bases between the two ends. Per the germline V gene, CDR1 is SGHNT and CDR2 is YYREEE (reference sequence). CDR3 length equals 12 residues. DNA for the CDR3: TGTGCCAGCAGCTCCCGTCAGGGAGAGCAGTACTTC. Translation gives CASSSRQGEQYF.

The rearrangement uses TRBV7-3 and TRBJ2-1; possibly TRBD2 for D (5 bases). CDR3 size: 16 residues. V was shortened by 2 bases and J by 4 bases, with 15 bases between the two germline ends. Germline V gives CDR1 SGHTA, CDR2 FQGTGA. The CDR3 DNA follows: TGTGCCAGCAGCTTATCTCTGTCCCGCGGGTACAATGAGCAGTTCTTC. Its protein is CASSLSLSRGYNEQFF.

V gene TRBV5-1 combines with J gene TRBJ2-7, with a weak D call TRBD2 (6 bases). Trimming left V 2 bases short and J 6 bases short, with 15 bases between. The CDR3 has 14 residues. Germline CDR1 SGHRS, CDR2 YFSETQ. Here the CDR3 DNA reads TGCGCCAGCAGCTTTTCGGGGGTGGGAAGCGAGCAGTACTTC. Translation: CASSFSGVGSEQYF.

This chain uses TRBV4-1 with TRBJ2-2; 7 nucleotides agree with TRBD2. The CDR3 has 16 amino acids. Trimming took 4 bases from V and 5 from J; bases not matched to a gene: 10. Per germline, CDR1 MGHRA and CDR2 YSYEKL. The chain's CDR3 is CASSLQPSGPTGELFF. The DNA of the CDR3 is TGCGCCAGCAGCCTCCAACCTAGCGGACCTACCGGGGAGCTGTTTTTT.

The rearrangement links TRBV5-1 to TRBJ1-1; D is possibly TRBD1 (5 bases). V dropped 6 bases and J dropped 2 bases, with 17 bases sitting between them. The CDR3 loop spans 15 amino acids. Germline V gene sequence: CDR1 SGHRS, CDR2 YFSETQ. The CDR3: CASTPLGGGNTEAFF. The CDR3, as DNA: TGCGCCAGCACCCCCCTGGGGGGTGGAAACACTGAAGCTTTCTTT.

The CDR3 coding sequence is TGTGCCAGCAGTTTAACCGCCGGGACTAGCCCCTACAATGAGCAGTTCTTC. Translated: CASSLTAGTSPYNEQFF. V usage is TRBV27 and J usage is TRBJ2-1, with 9 nucleotides matching TRBD2. The germline V gene encodes CDR1 MNHEY and CDR2 SMNVEV (reference sequence). The CDR3 spans 17 residues. The junction had 7 bases not matched to a gene; V was cut back by 2 bases and J by 2 bases.

In its sample, this clone was seen once. This chain links TRBV19 with TRBJ2-6, with 9 bases that match TRBD1. The CDR3 loop spans 19 amino acids. V dropped 1 base and J dropped 2; count of bases not matched to a gene: 9. Germline V gene data show CDR1 as LNHDA and CDR2 as SQIVND (reference sequence). In nucleotides, the CDR3 is TGTGCCAGTAGTATAGCCCTGACAGGGGGGGGCCCTGGGGCCAACGTCCTGACTTTC. Translated, it gives CASSIALTGGGPGANVLTF.

This chain uses TRBV6-5 with TRBJ2-1; 8 nucleotides align to TRBD1. Per the germline V gene, CDR1 is MNHEY and CDR2 is SVGAGI. V lost 6 bases and J lost 5; bases outside the gene matches: 9. The length of the CDR3 is 15 residues. The CDR3 reads CASSQGPDRDNEQFF. The CDR3 DNA reads TGTGCCAGCAGCCAGGGCCCGGACAGGGACAATGAGCAGTTCTTC.

J is TRBJ2-7 and V is TRBV5-4; perhaps TRBD1 as D (6 bases). Germline CDR1 is SGHNT and CDR2 is YYREEE (reference sequence). V lost 4 bases, J lost 1 base, and 15 bases lay in between. The CDR3 length is 15 residues. The CDR3 spells CASSNQGSPSYEQYF. DNA of the CDR3: TGTGCCAGCAGCAACCAGGGGTCCCCATCCTACGAGCAGTACTTC.

The chain employs TRBV20-1 and TRBJ1-1; D not resolved. This CDR3 has 10 amino acids. Germline CDR1 and CDR2: DFQATT and SNEGSKA (reference sequence). Between the trimmed V and J ends, which lost 5 bases and 6 bases, there was a span of 7 bases. The CDR3 DNA reads TGCAGTGCTGCTATGGCTGAAGCTTTCTTT. It yields the protein CSAAMAEAFF.

This chain joins TRBV5-1 and TRBJ2-5, with TRBD1 identical over 7 bases. The CDR3 contains 14 residues. The trim removed 2 bases at V and 0 bases at J, leaving 1 base unmatched. Germline V gene sequence: CDR1 SGHRS, CDR2 YFSETQ. The CDR3 sequence: CASSLQGYQETQYF. CDR3 DNA: TGCGCCAGCAGCTTACAGGGGTACCAAGAGACCCAGTACTTC.

The chain couples TRBV7-9 to TRBJ2-1; TRBD2 matches at 11 bases. The length of the CDR3 is 15 residues. J gave up 5 bases and V 5 bases, and 5 bases lay outside the gene matches. CDR1 is SEHNR, CDR2 FQNEAQ, per germline (reference sequence). This chain's CDR3 is CASSILAGENNEQFF. Here the CDR3 DNA reads TGTGCCAGCAGCATACTAGCGGGAGAAAACAATGAGCAGTTCTTC.

The gene calls are TRBV30 and TRBJ2-7; 7 bases line up with TRBD1. In germline, CDR1 is GTSNPN, CDR2 SVGIG (reference sequence). The CDR3 totals 12 residues. With V trimmed by 3 bases and J by 6 bases, 5 bases remained unmatched. The chain's CDR3 is CAWRVGGGEQYF. The CDR3 nucleotides read TGTGCCTGGAGGGTAGGGGGCGGCGAGCAGTACTTC.

V is TRBV13 and J is TRBJ2-1; the D gene is possibly TRBD2 (7 bases). Germline V gene sequence: CDR1 PRHDT, CDR2 FYEKMQ (reference sequence). Trimming took 1 base from V and 6 from J, leaving 10 bases between them. The CDR3 is 14 amino acids. The CDR3: CASSLERDINEQFF. The DNA of the CDR3 is TGTGCCAGCAGCTTAGAGCGGGACATCAATGAGCAGTTCTTC.

J is TRBJ1-5 and V is TRBV5-8, with 9 bases identical to TRBD1. Germline V gene sequence: CDR1 SGHTS, CDR2 YDEGEE. The CDR3 contains 14 residues. Trimming at V came to 0 bases and at J to 7 bases, leaving 2 bases not matched to a gene. The CDR3 protein is CASSLGQGEQPQHF. The CDR3, as DNA: TGTGCCAGCAGCTTGGGACAGGGGGAACAGCCCCAGCATTTT.

The CDR3 loop is CASSLAGHPEQYF. The CDR3, as DNA: TGTGCCAGCAGCTTAGCGGGACACCCCGAGCAGTACTTC. The genes are TRBV7-6 and TRBJ2-7; TRBD1 is a possible D gene (6 bases). The CDR3 spans 13 residues. V was clipped by 0 bases and J by 6 bases, with 9 bases between them. Germline CDR1 and CDR2: SGHVS and FNYEAQ.

This sequence joins TRBV4-1 and TRBJ2-7; TRBD2 is a possible D gene (6 bases). V was cut by 4 bases and J by 5 bases, with 15 bases left in between. The CDR3 spans 14 residues. Germline V CDR1 and CDR2: MGHRA, YSYEKL. In DNA form, the CDR3 reads TGCGCCAGCAGCCTCCGACTAGTAAGGGACGAGCAGTACTTC. Translated: CASSLRLVRDEQYF.